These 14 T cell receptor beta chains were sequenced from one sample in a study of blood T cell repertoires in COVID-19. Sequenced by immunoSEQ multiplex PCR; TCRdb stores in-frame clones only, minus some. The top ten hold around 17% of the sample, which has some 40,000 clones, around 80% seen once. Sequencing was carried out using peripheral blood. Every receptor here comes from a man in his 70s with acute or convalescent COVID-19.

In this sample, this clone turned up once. CDR3 loop: CASSQMGIAGWTDTQYF. The CDR3 nucleotides read TGTGCCAGCAGCCAGATGGGCATAGCGGGGTGGACAGATACGCAGTATTTT. The chain couples TRBV5-6 to TRBJ2-3, with 8 bases that match TRBD2. Germline trimming cut 4 bases from V and 3 bases from J; bases unmatched to any gene: 13. CDR3 size: 17 residues. Per germline, CDR1 SGHDT and CDR2 YYEEEE. Supplemented by reference TRBV5-6 and TRBJ2-3, the full variable domain reads DAGVTQSPTHLIKTRGQQVTLRCSPKSGHDTVSWYQQALGQGPQFIFQYYEEEERQRGNFPDRFSGHQFPNYSSELNVNALLLGDSALYLCASSQMGIAGWTDTQYFGPGTRLTVL.

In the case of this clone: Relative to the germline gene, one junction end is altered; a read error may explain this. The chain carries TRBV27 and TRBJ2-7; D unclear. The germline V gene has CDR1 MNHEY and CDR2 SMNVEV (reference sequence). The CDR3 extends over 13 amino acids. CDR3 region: CASILKSSYEQYF. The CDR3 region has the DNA TGTGCCAGCATTTTAAAGAGCTCCTACGAGCAGTACTTC.

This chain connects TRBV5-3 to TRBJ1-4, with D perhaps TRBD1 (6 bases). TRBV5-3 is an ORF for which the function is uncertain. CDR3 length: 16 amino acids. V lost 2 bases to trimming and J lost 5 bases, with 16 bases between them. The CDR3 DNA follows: TGTGCCAGAAGCTTCACCGTTGGACAGCTGAATGAAAAACTGTTTTTT. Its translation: CARSFTVGQLNEKLFF.

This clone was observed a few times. CDR3 nucleotides: TGTGCCACCAGTGAGGGACTAGGTGGGAACACCGGGGAGCTGTTTTTT. Translating it yields CATSEGLGGNTGELFF. V usage is TRBV24-1 and J usage is TRBJ2-2; 8 bases match TRBD2. V lost 4 bases and J lost 1; bases outside the gene matches: 4. CDR1 is KGHDR, CDR2 SFDVKD, per germline. The CDR3 sequence is 16 residues long.

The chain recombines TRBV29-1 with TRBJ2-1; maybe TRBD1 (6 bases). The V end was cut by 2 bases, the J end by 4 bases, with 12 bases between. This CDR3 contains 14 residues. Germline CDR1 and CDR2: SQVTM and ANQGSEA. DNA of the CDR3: TGCAGCGTTGAAAGGGGGAGACAGTACAATGAGCAGTTCTTC. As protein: CSVERGRQYNEQFF.

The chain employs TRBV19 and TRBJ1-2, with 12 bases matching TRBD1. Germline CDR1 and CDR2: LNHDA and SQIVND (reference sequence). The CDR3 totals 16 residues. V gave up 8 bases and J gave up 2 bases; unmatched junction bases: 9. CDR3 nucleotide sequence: TGTGCCAGTGAGGGCCCCGGGACAGGGGGCAACTATGGCTACACCTTC. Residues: CASEGPGTGGNYGYTF. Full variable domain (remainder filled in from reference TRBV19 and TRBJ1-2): DGGITQSPKYLFRKEGQNVTLSCEQNLNHDAMYWYRQDPGQGLRLIYYSQIVNDFQKGDIAEGYSVSREKKESFPLTVTSAQKNPTAFYLCASEGPGTGGNYGYTFGSGTRLTVV.

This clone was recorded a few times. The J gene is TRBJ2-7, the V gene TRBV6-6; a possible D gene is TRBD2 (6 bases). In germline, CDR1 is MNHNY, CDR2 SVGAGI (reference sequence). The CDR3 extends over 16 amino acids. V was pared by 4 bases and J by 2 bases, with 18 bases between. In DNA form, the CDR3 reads TGTGCCAGCAGTTCCCCGTACCTAACGGGGGCCTACGAGCAGTACTTC. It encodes CASSSPYLTGAYEQYF.

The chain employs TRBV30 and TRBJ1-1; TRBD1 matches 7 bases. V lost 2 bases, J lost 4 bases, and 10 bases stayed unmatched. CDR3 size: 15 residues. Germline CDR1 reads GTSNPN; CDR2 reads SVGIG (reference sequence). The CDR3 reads CAWSPHSGGFTEAFF. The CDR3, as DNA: TGTGCCTGGAGTCCTCATTCAGGGGGTTTCACTGAAGCTTTCTTT.

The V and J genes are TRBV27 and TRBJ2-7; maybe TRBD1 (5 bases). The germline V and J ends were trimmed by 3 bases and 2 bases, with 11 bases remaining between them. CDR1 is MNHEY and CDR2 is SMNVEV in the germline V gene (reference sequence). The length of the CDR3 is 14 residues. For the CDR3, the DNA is TGTGCCAGCAGTTTGGCCTCAGGGACCTACGAGCAGTACTTC. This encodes CASSLASGTYEQYF.

CDR3 DNA: TGTGCCAGCAGTGAATACAGAAGTGAATTGAAGGGCTACACCTTC. This gives the protein CASSEYRSELKGYTF. V gene TRBV6-1 combines with J gene TRBJ1-2; no clear D gene. Germline V gives CDR1 MNHNS, CDR2 SASEGT. The CDR3 has 15 residues. Trimming shortened V by 2 bases and J by 8 bases, and 18 bases separated the two germline ends.

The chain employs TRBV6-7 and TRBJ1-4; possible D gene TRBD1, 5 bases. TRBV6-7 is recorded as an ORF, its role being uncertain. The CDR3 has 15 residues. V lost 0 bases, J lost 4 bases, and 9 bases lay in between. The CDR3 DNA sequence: TGTGCCAGCAGTTACTCGGGGCACCGTAATGAAAAACTGTTTTTT. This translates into CASSYSGHRNEKLFF.

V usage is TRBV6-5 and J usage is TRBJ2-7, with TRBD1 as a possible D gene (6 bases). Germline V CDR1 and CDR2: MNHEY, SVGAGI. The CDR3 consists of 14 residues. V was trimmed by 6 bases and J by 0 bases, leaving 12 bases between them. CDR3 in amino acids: CASRVGASSYEQYF. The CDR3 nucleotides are TGTGCCAGCAGAGTGGGGGCTTCCTCCTACGAGCAGTACTTC.

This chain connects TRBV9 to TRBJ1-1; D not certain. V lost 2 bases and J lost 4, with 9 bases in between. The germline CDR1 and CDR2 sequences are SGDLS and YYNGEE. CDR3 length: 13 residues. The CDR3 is CASSVGGFTEAFF. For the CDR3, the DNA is TGTGCCAGCAGCGTGGGAGGGTTCACTGAAGCTTTCTTT.

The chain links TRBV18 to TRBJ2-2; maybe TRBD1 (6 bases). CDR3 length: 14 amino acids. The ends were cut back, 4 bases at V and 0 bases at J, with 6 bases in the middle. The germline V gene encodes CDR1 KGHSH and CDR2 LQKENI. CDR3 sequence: CASSRTANTGELFF. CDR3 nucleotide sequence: TGTGCCAGCTCACGGACAGCGAACACCGGGGAGCTGTTTTTT.